This T cell receptor (beta chain) was sequenced for a study of cytomegalovirus exposure and HLA in healthy donors. Overall study context: HLA-typed donors were the source of roughly 80 million unique TCRs held in an early data release.

With regard to this clone: Its antigen is still unknown.

The PCR ran on 60 Vbeta and 13 Jbeta primers. Clones were sequenced by immunoSEQ multiplex PCR, and TCRdb holds only the in-frame ones, with some missing. The sample consists of roughly 170,000 clones, roughly 80% of them appearing once. General study results and limits: Relative to equally common others, HLA-associated TCR beta chains showed greater clonal expansion in a later analysis. Exclusion applied to some V segments, including TRBV6-2 and TRBV6-3, as they were indistinguishable.

This CDR3 has 17 residues. Germline CDR1 and CDR2: SNHLY and FYNNEI. V lost 4 bases to trimming and J lost 0 bases, with 18 bases between them. The TCR originated in a man aged 25 to 40 in good health and CMV-seronegative. The sample was PBMCs. The chain links TRBV2 to TRBJ1-1, with D perhaps TRBD1 (6 bases). In nucleotides, the CDR3 is TGTGCCAGCAGTGGGGAGACAGGTGTCACCATGAACACTGAAGCTTTCTTT. This encodes CASSGETGVTMNTEAFF.